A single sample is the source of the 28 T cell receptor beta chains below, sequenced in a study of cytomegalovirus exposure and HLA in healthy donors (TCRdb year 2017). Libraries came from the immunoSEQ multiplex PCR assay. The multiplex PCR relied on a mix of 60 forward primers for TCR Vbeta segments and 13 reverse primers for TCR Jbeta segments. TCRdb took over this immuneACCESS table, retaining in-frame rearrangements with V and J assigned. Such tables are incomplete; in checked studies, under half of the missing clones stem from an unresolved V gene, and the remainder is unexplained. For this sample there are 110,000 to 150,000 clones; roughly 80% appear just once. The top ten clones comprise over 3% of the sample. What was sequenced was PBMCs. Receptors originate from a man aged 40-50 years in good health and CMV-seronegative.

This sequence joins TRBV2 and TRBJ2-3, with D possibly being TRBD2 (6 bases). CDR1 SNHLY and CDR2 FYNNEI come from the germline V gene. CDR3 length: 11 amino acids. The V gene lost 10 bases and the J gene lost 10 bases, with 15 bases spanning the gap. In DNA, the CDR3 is TGTGCCACTTCCCCGGGACTTTCGCAGTATTTT. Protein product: CATSPGLSQYF.

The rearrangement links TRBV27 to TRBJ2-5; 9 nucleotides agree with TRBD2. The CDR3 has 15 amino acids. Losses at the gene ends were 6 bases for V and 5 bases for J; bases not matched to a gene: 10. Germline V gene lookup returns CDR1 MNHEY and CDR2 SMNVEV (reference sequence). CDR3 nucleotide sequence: TGTGCCAGCAGACTAGCGGGTCAGGGATTTGAGACCCAGTACTTC. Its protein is CASRLAGQGFETQYF.

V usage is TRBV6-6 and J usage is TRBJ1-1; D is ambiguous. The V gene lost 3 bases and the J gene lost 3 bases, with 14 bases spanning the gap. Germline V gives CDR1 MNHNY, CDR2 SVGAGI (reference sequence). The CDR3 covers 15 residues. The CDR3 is CASSYFARGDTEAFF. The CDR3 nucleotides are TGTGCCAGCAGTTATTTCGCGAGAGGAGACACTGAAGCTTTCTTT.

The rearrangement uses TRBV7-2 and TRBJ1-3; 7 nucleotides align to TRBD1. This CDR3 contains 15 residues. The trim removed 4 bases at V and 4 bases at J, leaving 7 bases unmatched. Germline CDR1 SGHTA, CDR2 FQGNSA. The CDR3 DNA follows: TGTGCCAGCAGCTCACAGGGGAGGTTAGGAAACACCATATATTTT. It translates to CASSSQGRLGNTIYF.

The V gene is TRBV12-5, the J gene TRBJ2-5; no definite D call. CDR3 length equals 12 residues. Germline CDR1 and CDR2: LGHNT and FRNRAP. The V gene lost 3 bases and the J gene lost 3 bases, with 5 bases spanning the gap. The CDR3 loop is CASGLDKETQYF. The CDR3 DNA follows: TGTGCTAGTGGTTTAGACAAAGAGACCCAGTACTTC.

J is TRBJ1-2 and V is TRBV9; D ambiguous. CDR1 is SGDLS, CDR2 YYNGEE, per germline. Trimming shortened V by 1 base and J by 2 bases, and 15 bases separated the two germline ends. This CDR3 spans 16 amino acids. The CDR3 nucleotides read TGTGCCAGCAGCGTAAGGGCCCGGGAGGCAAACTATGGCTACACCTTC. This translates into CASSVRAREANYGYTF. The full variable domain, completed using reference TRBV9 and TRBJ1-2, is DSGVTQTPKHLITATGQRVTLRCSPRSGDLSVYWYQQSLDQGLQFLIQYYNGEERAKGNILERFSAQQFPDLHSELNLSSLELGDSALYFCASSVRAREANYGYTFGSGTRLTVV.

In DNA, the CDR3 is TGTGCCAGCGGCGGGGGAGTCCCTTCAAACATTCAGTACTTC. Translating it yields CASGGGVPSNIQYF. The chain carries TRBV6-1 and TRBJ2-4; 7 positions agree with TRBD2. This CDR3 comprises 14 residues. CDR1 is MNHNS, CDR2 SASEGT, per germline. With V trimmed by 8 bases and J by 6 bases, 10 bases remained unmatched.

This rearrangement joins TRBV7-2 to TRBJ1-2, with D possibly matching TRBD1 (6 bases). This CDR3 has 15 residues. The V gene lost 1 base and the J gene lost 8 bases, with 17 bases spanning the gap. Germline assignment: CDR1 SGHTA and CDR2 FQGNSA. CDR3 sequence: CASSLGVRGGGGYTF. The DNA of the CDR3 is TGTGCCAGCAGCTTAGGAGTTCGCGGCGGGGGCGGCTACACCTTC.

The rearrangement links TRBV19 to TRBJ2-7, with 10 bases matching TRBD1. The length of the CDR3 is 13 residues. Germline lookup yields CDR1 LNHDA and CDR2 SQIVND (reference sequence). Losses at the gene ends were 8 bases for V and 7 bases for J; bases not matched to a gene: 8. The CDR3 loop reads CASGTGVLREQYF. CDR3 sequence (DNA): TGTGCCAGTGGGACAGGGGTCCTGCGGGAGCAGTACTTC. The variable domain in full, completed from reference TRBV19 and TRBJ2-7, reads DGGITQSPKYLFRKEGQNVTLSCEQNLNHDAMYWYRQDPGQGLRLIYYSQIVNDFQKGDIAEGYSVSREKKESFPLTVTSAQKNPTAFYLCASGTGVLREQYFGPGTRLTVT.

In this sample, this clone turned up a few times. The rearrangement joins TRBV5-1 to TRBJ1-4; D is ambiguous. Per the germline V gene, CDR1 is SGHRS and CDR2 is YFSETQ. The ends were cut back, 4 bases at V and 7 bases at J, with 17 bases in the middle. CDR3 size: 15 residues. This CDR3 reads CASSPTGMGGEKLFF. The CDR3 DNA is TGCGCCAGCAGCCCGACGGGGATGGGAGGTGAAAAACTGTTTTTT.

The CDR3 reads CASSPTGGQGYSPLHF. CDR3 bases: TGCGCCAGCAGCCCTACGGGGGGACAGGGCTATTCACCCCTCCACTTT. This chain connects TRBV4-1 to TRBJ1-6, with 9 bases that match TRBD1. After removal of 4 bases from V and 8 bases from J, the junction contained 9 bases not matched to a gene. Germline lookup yields CDR1 MGHRA and CDR2 YSYEKL. The length of the CDR3 is 16 residues.

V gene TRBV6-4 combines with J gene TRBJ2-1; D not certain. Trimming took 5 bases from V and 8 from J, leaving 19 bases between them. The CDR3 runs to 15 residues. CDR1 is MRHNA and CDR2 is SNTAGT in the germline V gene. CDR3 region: CASSRTTFVWDEQFF. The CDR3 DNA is TGTGCCAGCAGTAGAACTACTTTCGTATGGGATGAGCAGTTCTTC.

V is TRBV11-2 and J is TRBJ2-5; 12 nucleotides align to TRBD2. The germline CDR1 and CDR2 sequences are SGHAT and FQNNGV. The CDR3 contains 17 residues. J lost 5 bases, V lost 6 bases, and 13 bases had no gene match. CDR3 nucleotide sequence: TGTGCCAGCAGTTTCGGACTAGCGGGGAGACTGAGGGAGACCCAGTACTTC. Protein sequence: CASSFGLAGRLRETQYF.

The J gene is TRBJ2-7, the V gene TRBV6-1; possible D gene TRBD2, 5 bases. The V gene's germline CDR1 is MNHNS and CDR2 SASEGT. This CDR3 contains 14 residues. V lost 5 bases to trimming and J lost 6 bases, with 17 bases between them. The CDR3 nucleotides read TGTGCCAGCAGTATGGAGAGGGCAAAGGGCGAGCAGTACTTC. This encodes CASSMERAKGEQYF.

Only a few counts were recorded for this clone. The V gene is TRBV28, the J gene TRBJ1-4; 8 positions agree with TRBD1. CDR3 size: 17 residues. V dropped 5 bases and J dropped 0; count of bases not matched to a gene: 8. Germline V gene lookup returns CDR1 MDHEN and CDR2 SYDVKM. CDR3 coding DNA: TGTGCCAGCAGTGGACAGGGTTTGGGCGCAACTAATGAAAAACTGTTTTTT. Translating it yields CASSGQGLGATNEKLFF.

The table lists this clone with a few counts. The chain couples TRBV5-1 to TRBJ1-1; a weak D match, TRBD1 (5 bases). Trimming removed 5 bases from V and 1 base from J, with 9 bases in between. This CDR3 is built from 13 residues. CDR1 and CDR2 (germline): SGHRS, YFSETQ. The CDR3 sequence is CASRLGENTEAFF. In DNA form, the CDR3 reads TGCGCCAGCAGGCTAGGGGAGAACACTGAAGCTTTCTTT. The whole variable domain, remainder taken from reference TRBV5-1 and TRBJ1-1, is KAGVTQTPRYLIKTRGQQVTLSCSPISGHRSVSWYQQTPGQGLQFLFEYFSETQRNKGNFPGRFSGRQFSNSRSEMNVSTLELGDSALYLCASRLGENTEAFFGQGTRLTVV.

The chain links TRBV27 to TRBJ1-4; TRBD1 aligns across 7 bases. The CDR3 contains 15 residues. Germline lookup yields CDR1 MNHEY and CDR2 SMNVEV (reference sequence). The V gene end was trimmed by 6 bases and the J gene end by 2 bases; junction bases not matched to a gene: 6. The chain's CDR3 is CASSEQGLTNEKLFF. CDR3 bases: TGTGCCAGCAGCGAACAGGGGTTGACTAATGAAAAACTGTTTTTT. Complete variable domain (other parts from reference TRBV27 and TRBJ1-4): EAQVTQNPRYLITVTGKKLTVTCSQNMNHEYMSWYRQDPGLGLRQIYYSMNVEVTDKGDVPEGYKVSRKEKRNFPLILESPSPNQTSLYFCASSEQGLTNEKLFFGSGTQLSVL.

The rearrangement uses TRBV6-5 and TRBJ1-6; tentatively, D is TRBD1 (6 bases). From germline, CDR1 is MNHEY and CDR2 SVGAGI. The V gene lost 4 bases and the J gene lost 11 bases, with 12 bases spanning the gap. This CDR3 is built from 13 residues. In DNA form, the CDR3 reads TGTGCCAGCAGTTGGGGGCTGAGGGCACCCCTCCACTTT. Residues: CASSWGLRAPLHF.

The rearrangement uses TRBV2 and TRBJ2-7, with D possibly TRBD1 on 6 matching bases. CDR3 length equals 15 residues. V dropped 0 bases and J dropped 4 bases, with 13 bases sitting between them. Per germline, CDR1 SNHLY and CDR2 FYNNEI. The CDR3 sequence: CASSEAAGVLYEQYF. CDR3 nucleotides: TGTGCCAGCAGTGAAGCGGCAGGGGTCCTATACGAGCAGTACTTC.

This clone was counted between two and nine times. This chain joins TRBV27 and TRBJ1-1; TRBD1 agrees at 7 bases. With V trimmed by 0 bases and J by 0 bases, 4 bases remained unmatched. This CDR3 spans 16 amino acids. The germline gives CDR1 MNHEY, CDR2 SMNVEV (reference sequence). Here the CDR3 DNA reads TGTGCCAGCAGTTTATCGGGACAGATCGTGAACACTGAAGCTTTCTTT. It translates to CASSLSGQIVNTEAFF.

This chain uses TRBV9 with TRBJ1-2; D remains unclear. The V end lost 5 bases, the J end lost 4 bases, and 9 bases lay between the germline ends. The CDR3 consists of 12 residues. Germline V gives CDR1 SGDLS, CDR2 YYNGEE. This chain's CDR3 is CASRGEFYGYTF. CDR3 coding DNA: TGTGCCAGCAGAGGAGAATTCTATGGCTACACCTTC.

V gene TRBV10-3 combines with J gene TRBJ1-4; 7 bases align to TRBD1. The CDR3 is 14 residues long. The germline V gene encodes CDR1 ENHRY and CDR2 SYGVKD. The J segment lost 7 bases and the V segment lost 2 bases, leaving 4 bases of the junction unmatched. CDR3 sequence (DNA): TGTGCCATCAGTGAGGGACAGGACGCTGAAAAACTGTTTTTT. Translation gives CAISEGQDAEKLFF.

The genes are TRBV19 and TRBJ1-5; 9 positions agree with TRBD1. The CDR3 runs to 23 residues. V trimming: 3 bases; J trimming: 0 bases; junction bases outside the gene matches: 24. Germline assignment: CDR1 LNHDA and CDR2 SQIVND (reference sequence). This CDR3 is CASSIYRRDRVKGRTLSNQPQHF. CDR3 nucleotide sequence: TGTGCCAGTAGTATTTACCGGCGGGACAGGGTAAAAGGACGTACCCTTAGCAATCAGCCCCAGCATTTT.

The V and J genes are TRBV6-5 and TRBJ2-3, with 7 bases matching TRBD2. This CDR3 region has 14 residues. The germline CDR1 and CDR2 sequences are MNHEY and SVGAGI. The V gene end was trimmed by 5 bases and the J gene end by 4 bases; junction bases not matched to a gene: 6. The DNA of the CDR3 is TGTGCCAGCAGTAGCGGGGTGTACTCAGATACGCAGTATTTT. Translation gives CASSSGVYSDTQYF.

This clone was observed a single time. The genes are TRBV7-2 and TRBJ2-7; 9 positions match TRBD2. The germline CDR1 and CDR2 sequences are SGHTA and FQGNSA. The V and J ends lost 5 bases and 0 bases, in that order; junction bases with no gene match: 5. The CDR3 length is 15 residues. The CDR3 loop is CASSLPTSGSYEQYF. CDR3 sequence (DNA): TGTGCCAGCAGCCTACCGACTAGCGGCTCCTACGAGCAGTACTTC.

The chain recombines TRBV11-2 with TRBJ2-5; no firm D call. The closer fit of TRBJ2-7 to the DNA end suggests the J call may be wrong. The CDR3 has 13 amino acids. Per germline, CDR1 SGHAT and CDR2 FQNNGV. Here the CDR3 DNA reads TGTGCCAGCAGCTTGTCGAGCTCCTACGAGCAGTACTTC. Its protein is CASSLSSSYEQYF.

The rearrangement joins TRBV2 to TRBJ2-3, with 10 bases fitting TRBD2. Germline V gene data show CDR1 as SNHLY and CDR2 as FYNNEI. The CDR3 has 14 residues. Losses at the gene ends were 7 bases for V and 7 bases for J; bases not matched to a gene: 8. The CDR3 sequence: CASKIAGGGYTQYF. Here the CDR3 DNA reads TGTGCCAGCAAGATAGCGGGGGGCGGGTATACGCAGTATTTT.

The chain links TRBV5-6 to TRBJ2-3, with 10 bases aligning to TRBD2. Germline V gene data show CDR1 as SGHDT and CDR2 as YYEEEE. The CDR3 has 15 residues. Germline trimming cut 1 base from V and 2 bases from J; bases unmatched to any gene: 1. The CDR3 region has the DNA TGTGCCAGCAGCTTGACTAGCGGGGCCACAGATACGCAGTATTTT. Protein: CASSLTSGATDTQYF.